The 30 T cell receptor beta chains listed next were all sequenced from one sample in a study of T cell responses to AZD1222 COVID-19 vaccine. Profiling relied on immunoSEQ multiplex PCR, and the TCRdb table lists in-frame clones only, not all of them. Reported are some 150,000 clones; the ten largest clones contain 2% to 2.5%. The sample consisted of peripheral blood. The receptors were gathered from an adult in good health.

This sequence joins TRBV25-1 and TRBJ2-1; 13 bases fit TRBD2. The CDR3 consists of 16 residues. Germline CDR1 is MGHDK and CDR2 is SYGVNS. The V gene end was trimmed by 1 base and the J gene end by 9 bases; junction bases not matched to a gene: 6. In DNA form, the CDR3 reads TGTGCCAGCAGTGAATCCCGGACTAGCGGGGGAGGTGAGCAGTTCTTC. Translating it yields CASSESRTSGGGEQFF.

The chain couples TRBV12-3 or TRBV12-4 to TRBJ1-1; no definite D call. CDR3 size: 11 residues. V was trimmed by 6 bases and J by 0 bases, leaving 2 bases between them. As DNA, the CDR3 is TGTGCCAGCAGGCTGAACACTGAAGCTTTCTTT. Translated, it gives CASRLNTEAFF.

V is TRBV5-8 and J is TRBJ2-4, with D tentatively TRBD1 (6 bases). Germline V gene sequence: CDR1 SGHTS, CDR2 YDEGEE. Deletions cut 4 bases from V and 0 bases from J, with 14 bases between. There are 16 residues in the CDR3. CDR3 in DNA: TGTGCCAGCAGCAAGGGACACCGGTTAGCCAAAAACATTCAGTACTTC. Protein product: CASSKGHRLAKNIQYF. Full variable domain (missing parts from reference TRBV5-8 and TRBJ2-4): EAGVTQSPTHLIKTRGQQATLRCSPISGHTSVYWYQQALGLGLQFLLWYDEGEERNRGNFPPRFSGRQFPNYSSELNVNALELEDSALYLCASSKGHRLAKNIQYFGAGTRLSVL.

The gene calls are TRBV19 and TRBJ1-1, with D possibly TRBD1 on 5 matching bases. Deletions cut 7 bases from V and 0 bases from J, with 9 bases between. This CDR3 is built from 13 residues. The germline V gene has CDR1 LNHDA and CDR2 SQIVND (reference sequence). CDR3 DNA: TGTGCCAGTACCTCACAGGTGAACACTGAAGCTTTCTTT. Amino acid sequence: CASTSQVNTEAFF. The full variable domain, rest sourced from reference TRBV19 and TRBJ1-1, is DGGITQSPKYLFRKEGQNVTLSCEQNLNHDAMYWYRQDPGQGLRLIYYSQIVNDFQKGDIAEGYSVSREKKESFPLTVTSAQKNPTAFYLCASTSQVNTEAFFGQGTRLTVV.

The V gene is TRBV12-5, the J gene TRBJ2-3; tentatively, D is TRBD1 or TRBD2 (6 bases each). The germline gives CDR1 LGHNT, CDR2 FRNRAP. The CDR3 contains 13 residues. Trimming shortened V by 6 bases and J by 7 bases, and 14 bases separated the two germline ends. The chain's CDR3 is CASGGGGGNTQYF. DNA for the CDR3: TGTGCTAGTGGAGGGGGAGGTGGGAATACGCAGTATTTT.

The rearrangement joins TRBV7-8 to TRBJ2-3; TRBD2 might be the D (5 bases). This CDR3 has 17 amino acids. V gave up 1 base and J gave up 2 bases, with 16 bases separating them. Looked up from germline, CDR1 is SGHVS and CDR2 is FQNEAQ. CDR3 in amino acids: CASSLVWASSSTDTQYF. The CDR3 region has the DNA TGTGCCAGCAGCTTAGTATGGGCTAGCAGTTCCACAGATACGCAGTATTTT. Complete variable domain (other parts from reference TRBV7-8 and TRBJ2-3): GAGVSQSPRYKVAKRGQDVALRCDPISGHVSLFWYQQALGQGPEFLTYFQNEAQLDKSGLPSDRFFAERPEGSVSTLKIQRTQQEDSAVYLCASSLVWASSSTDTQYFGPGTRLTVL.

This sequence joins TRBV7-2 and TRBJ2-2; D is ambiguous. Trimming removed 3 bases from V and 7 bases from J, with 9 bases in between. Germline values: CDR1 SGHTA, CDR2 FQGNSA. This CDR3 has 13 amino acids. This chain's CDR3 is CASSFRVGGELFF. DNA of the CDR3: TGTGCCAGCAGCTTTCGAGTCGGCGGGGAGCTGTTTTTT.

The V call is TRBV5-6, the J call TRBJ2-7; no reliable D call. Deletions cut 4 bases from V and 4 bases from J, with 6 bases between. Looked up from germline, CDR1 is SGHDT and CDR2 is YYEEEE. The CDR3 is made up of 11 amino acids. CDR3 in DNA: TGTGCCAGCAGCCACCGATACGAGCAGTACTTC. It specifies CASSHRYEQYF.

The V and J genes are TRBV19 and TRBJ1-6, with D possibly TRBD1 on 6 matching bases. V lost 1 base to trimming and J lost 7 bases, with 14 bases between them. Germline V gene lookup returns CDR1 LNHDA and CDR2 SQIVND (reference sequence). The CDR3 sequence is 16 residues long. The CDR3 DNA follows: TGTGCCAGTAGTATAGCGACAGGCGCGGGCAATTCACCCCTCCACTTT. Its protein is CASSIATGAGNSPLHF.

In the case of this clone: A read error may produce the germline difference seen at one junction end. The chain has TRBV7-2 and TRBJ2-2; D may be TRBD1 or TRBD2 (5 bases each). This CDR3 spans 16 amino acids. In germline, CDR1 is SGHTA, CDR2 FQGNSA. The CDR3 DNA sequence: TGTGCCAGCACCTTAACCGGGACGACAGCGACCGGGGAGCTGTTTTTT. This translates into CASTLTGTTATGELFF.

CDR3 region: CASSLTWGGETQYF. The CDR3 nucleotides are TGTGCCAGCAGCTTGACGTGGGGGGGAGAGACCCAGTACTTC. The chain employs TRBV11-3 and TRBJ2-5; 7 bases agree with TRBD2. Germline loops: CDR1 SGHNT, CDR2 YENEEA. The length of the CDR3 is 14 residues. V gave up 3 bases and J gave up 4 bases; unmatched junction bases: 5.

This chain links TRBV6-5 with TRBJ2-1; 9 bases align to TRBD1. Germline lookup yields CDR1 MNHEY and CDR2 SVGAGI. With V trimmed by 5 bases and J by 4 bases, 6 bases remained unmatched. This CDR3 has 15 residues. The CDR3 loop reads CASSPGTGTYNEQFF. In DNA form, the CDR3 reads TGTGCCAGCAGTCCCGGGACAGGGACATACAATGAGCAGTTCTTC.

The V call is TRBV11-1, the J call TRBJ1-1, with TRBD1 as a possible D gene (5 bases). This CDR3 is 16 amino acids long. Trimming removed 2 bases from V and 0 bases from J, with 13 bases in between. Germline values: CDR1 SGHAT, CDR2 FQDESV (reference sequence). The CDR3 coding sequence is TGTGCCAGCAGCTTATCGAGGGGAATCATGAACACTGAAGCTTTCTTT. This translates into CASSLSRGIMNTEAFF. The full variable domain, in which reference TRBV11-1 and TRBJ1-1 provide the parts outside the CDR3, is EAEVAQSPRYKITEKSQAVAFWCDPISGHATLYWYRQILGQGPELLVQFQDESVVDDSQLPKDRFSAERLKGVDSTLKIQPAELGDSAMYLCASSLSRGIMNTEAFFGQGTRLTVV.

The chain combines TRBV7-2 with TRBJ1-2; 7 bases match TRBD1. Germline CDR1 reads SGHTA; CDR2 reads FQGNSA. The ends lost 2 bases at V and 0 bases at J; junction bases unmatched: 6. The CDR3 extends over 16 amino acids. The CDR3 reads CASSLTGQNTNYGYTF. CDR3 nucleotide sequence: TGTGCCAGCAGCTTAACGGGACAGAATACTAACTATGGCTACACCTTC.

The gene calls are TRBV5-1 and TRBJ2-7, with TRBD1 identical over 8 bases. Per germline, CDR1 SGHRS and CDR2 YFSETQ. CDR3 size: 16 residues. V was pared by 0 bases and J by 0 bases, with 5 bases of the junction left unmatched. The DNA for the CDR3 is TGCGCCAGCAGCTTGGCCTTTCAGGGGGCCTCCTACGAGCAGTACTTC. Its translation: CASSLAFQGASYEQYF.

V usage is TRBV7-2 and J usage is TRBJ1-1; D ambiguous. The length of the CDR3 is 13 residues. V was shortened by 5 bases and J by 5 bases, with 12 bases between the two germline ends. Germline-derived CDR1 and CDR2 are SGHTA and FQGNSA. The CDR3 nucleotides are TGTGCCAGCAGCCCGATCCCATGGACTGAAGCTTTCTTT. Translation: CASSPIPWTEAFF.

The chain combines TRBV1 with TRBJ2-1; TRBD2, the D gene given by the table, was not confirmed from the DNA. TRBV1 corresponds to a pseudogene. CDR3 size: 17 residues. As DNA, the CDR3 is TGCACCAGCAGCCAAGATCCGAGCGGGGCCACCTACAATGAGCAGTTCTTC. Amino acids: CTSSQDPSGATYNEQFF.

The rearrangement links TRBV21-1 to TRBJ2-7; the tabulated D call, TRBD1, remains unverified against the DNA. TRBV21-1 is termed a pseudogene. The CDR3 loop spans 15 amino acids. DNA of the CDR3: TGTGCCAGCAGCAAGAAGGGGAAAGGGTGCTACGAGCAGTACTTC. This encodes CASSKKGKGCYEQYF.

The J gene is TRBJ1-2, the V gene TRBV4-1; unclear D gene. Germline V gene data show CDR1 as MGHRA and CDR2 as YSYEKL. V was cut by 1 base and J by 4 bases, with 13 bases left in between. CDR3 size: 15 residues. The CDR3 is CASSQVGTAIYGYTF. The CDR3 nucleotides are TGCGCCAGCAGCCAAGTCGGCACCGCTATCTATGGCTACACCTTC.

The V call is TRBV28, the J call TRBJ2-3, with TRBD1 as a possible D gene (6 bases). The germline V and J ends were trimmed by 7 bases and 0 bases, with 8 bases remaining between them. This CDR3 region has 13 residues. CDR1 is MDHEN, CDR2 SYDVKM, per germline. The CDR3 spells CASKGQSTDTQYF. The CDR3 coding sequence is TGTGCCAGCAAAGGACAGAGCACAGATACGCAGTATTTT.

The chain carries TRBV27 and TRBJ2-7; D tentatively reads TRBD1 or TRBD2 (5 bases each). Trimming took off 3 bases at V and 4 bases at J, with 16 bases between the two ends. This CDR3 is built from 15 residues. Germline loops: CDR1 MNHEY, CDR2 SMNVEV (reference sequence). The CDR3 DNA follows: TGTGCCAGCAGTTTCAGGAAAAGTGGGGGATACGAGCAGTACTTC. As protein: CASSFRKSGGYEQYF.

The genes are TRBV6-5 and TRBJ1-1; tentatively, D is TRBD1 (5 bases). The CDR3 runs to 14 residues. Looked up from germline, CDR1 is MNHEY and CDR2 is SVGAGI. Trimming removed 6 bases at V and 4 bases at J, with 15 bases between. The CDR3 region has the DNA TGTGCCAGCAGGGACGAGTTGGGGGTCACTGAAGCTTTCTTT. It yields the protein CASRDELGVTEAFF.

The chain joins TRBV29-1 to TRBJ1-3; D is uncertain. CDR3 length: 11 residues. CDR1 SQVTM and CDR2 ANQGSEA come from the germline V gene. V was cut by 2 bases and J by 1 base, with 0 bases left in between. CDR3 sequence: CSVESGNTIYF. In nucleotides, the CDR3 is TGCAGCGTTGAATCTGGAAACACCATATATTTT.

The chain combines TRBV2 with TRBJ1-2; D remains ambiguous. Germline V gene lookup returns CDR1 SNHLY and CDR2 FYNNEI. The CDR3 runs to 13 residues. The ends were cut back, 1 base at V and 4 bases at J, with 7 bases in the middle. CDR3 sequence reads: CASSEGNSYGYTF. The CDR3 nucleotides are TGTGCCAGCAGTGAAGGGAACAGCTATGGCTACACCTTC.

The J gene is TRBJ1-2, the V gene TRBV19; D unresolved. Germline V gene lookup returns CDR1 LNHDA and CDR2 SQIVND (reference sequence). The CDR3 has 13 amino acids. Between the trimmed V and J ends, which lost 1 base and 2 bases, there was a span of 5 bases. CDR3 sequence: CASSIGGNYGYTF. The DNA of the CDR3 is TGTGCCAGTAGTATAGGAGGGAACTATGGCTACACCTTC.

V and J are TRBV11-3 and TRBJ2-5, with D perhaps given as TRBD1 or TRBD2 (6 bases each). Germline assignment: CDR1 SGHNT and CDR2 YENEEA. This CDR3 has 16 amino acids. V lost 2 bases and J lost 5, with 18 bases in between. The CDR3 sequence is CASSLFFMGGRETQYF. DNA for the CDR3: TGTGCCAGCAGCTTATTCTTCATGGGGGGCCGGGAGACCCAGTACTTC.

This chain links TRBV7-6 with TRBJ2-5; D is possibly TRBD1 (6 bases). Trimming stripped 2 bases from V and 4 bases from J, with 11 bases between. Germline CDR1 and CDR2: SGHVS and FNYEAQ. This CDR3 has 14 residues. CDR3 amino acids: CASSLRRGGETQYF. The CDR3 region has the DNA TGTGCCAGCAGCTTACGCAGGGGCGGAGAGACCCAGTACTTC.

The rearrangement uses TRBV2 and TRBJ2-3; TRBD2 is a possible D gene (5 bases). Germline loops: CDR1 SNHLY, CDR2 FYNNEI. V shed 3 bases and J shed 3 bases, with 10 bases lying between them. CDR3 length: 14 residues. CDR3 in amino acids: CASSDSSGTDTQYF. The CDR3 DNA sequence: TGTGCCAGCAGTGACTCGTCGGGGACAGATACGCAGTATTTT.

The chain employs TRBV12-3 or TRBV12-4 and TRBJ1-2; no definite D call. The CDR3 sequence is 12 residues long. V was pared by 3 bases and J by 0 bases, with 2 bases between. The CDR3 DNA reads as TGTGCCAGCAGTTTCTCTAACTATGGCTACACCTTC. It encodes CASSFSNYGYTF.

The chain recombines TRBV29-1 with TRBJ2-7; 7 bases are a match to TRBD1. The CDR3 runs to 14 residues. V lost 3 bases, J lost 2 bases, and 7 bases stayed unmatched. Looked up from germline, CDR1 is SQVTM and CDR2 is ANQGSEA. The CDR3: CSVEGDSNTYEQYF. CDR3 in DNA: TGCAGCGTTGAGGGGGACAGTAACACCTACGAGCAGTACTTC.